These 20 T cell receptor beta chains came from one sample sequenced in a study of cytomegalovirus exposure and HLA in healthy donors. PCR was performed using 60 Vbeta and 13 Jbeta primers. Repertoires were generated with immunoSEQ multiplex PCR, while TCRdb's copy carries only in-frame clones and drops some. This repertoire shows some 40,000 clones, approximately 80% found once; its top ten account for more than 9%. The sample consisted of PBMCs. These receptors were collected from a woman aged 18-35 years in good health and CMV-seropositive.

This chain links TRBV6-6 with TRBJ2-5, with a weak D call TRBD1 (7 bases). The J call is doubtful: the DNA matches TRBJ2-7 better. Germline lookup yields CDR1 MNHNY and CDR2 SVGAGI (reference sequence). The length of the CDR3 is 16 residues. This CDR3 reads CASSYLRDRRRYEQYF. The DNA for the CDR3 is TGTGCCAGCAGTTACTTGCGGGACAGACGACGCTACGAGCAGTACTTC.

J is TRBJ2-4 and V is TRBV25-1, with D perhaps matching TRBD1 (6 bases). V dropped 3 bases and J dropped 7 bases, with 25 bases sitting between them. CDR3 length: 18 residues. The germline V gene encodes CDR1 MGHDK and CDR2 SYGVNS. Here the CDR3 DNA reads TGTGCCAGCAGTGAGGTGGGACATAAGGGGCAGGGCGCTAACATTCAGTACTTC. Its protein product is CASSEVGHKGQGANIQYF.

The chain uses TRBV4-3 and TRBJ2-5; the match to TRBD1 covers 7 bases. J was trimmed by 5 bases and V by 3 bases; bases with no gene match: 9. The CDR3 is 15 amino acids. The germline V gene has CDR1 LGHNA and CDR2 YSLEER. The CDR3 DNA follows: TGCGCCAGCAGCCAGGGACAGTCTTCCCGTGAGACCCAGTACTTC. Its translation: CASSQGQSSRETQYF.

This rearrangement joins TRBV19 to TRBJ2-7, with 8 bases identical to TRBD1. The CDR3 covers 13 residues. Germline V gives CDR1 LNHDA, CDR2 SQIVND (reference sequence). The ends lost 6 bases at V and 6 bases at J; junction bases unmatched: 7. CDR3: CASRLGQGGEQYF. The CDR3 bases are TGTGCCAGTAGGTTAGGACAGGGCGGCGAGCAGTACTTC.

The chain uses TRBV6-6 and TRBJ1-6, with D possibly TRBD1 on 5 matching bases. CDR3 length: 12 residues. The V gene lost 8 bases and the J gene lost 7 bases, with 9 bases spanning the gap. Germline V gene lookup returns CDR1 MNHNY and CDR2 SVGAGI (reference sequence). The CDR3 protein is CASHGGNSPLHF. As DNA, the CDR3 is TGTGCCAGCCACGGGGGAAATTCACCCCTCCACTTT.

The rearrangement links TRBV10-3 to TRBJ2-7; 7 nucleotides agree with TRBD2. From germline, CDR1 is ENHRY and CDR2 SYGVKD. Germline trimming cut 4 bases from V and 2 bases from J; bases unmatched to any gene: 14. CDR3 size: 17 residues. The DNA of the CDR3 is TGTGCCATCAGTGTATCCCCTGTCAGGGACTACCCCTACGAGCAGTACTTC. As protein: CAISVSPVRDYPYEQYF.

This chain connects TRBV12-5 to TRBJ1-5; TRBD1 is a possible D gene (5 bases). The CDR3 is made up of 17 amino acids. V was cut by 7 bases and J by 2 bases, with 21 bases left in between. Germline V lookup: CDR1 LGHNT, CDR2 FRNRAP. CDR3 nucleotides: TGTGCTAGTGCCGAAGACGGGGGAGCGTGGCGCAATCAGCCCCAGCATTTT. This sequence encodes CASAEDGGAWRNQPQHF.

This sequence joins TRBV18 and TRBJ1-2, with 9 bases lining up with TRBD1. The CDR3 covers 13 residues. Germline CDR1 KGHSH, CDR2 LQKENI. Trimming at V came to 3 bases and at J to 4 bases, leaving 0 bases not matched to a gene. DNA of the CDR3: TGTGCCAGCTCACCGGGACAGGGCTATGGCTACACCTTC. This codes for CASSPGQGYGYTF.

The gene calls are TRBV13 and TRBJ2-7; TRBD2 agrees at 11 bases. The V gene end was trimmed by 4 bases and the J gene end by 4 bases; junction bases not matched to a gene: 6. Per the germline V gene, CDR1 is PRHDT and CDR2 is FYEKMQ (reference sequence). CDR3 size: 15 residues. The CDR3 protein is CASSSWGTSGYEQYF. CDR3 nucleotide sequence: TGTGCCAGCAGCTCATGGGGGACTAGCGGTTACGAGCAGTACTTC.

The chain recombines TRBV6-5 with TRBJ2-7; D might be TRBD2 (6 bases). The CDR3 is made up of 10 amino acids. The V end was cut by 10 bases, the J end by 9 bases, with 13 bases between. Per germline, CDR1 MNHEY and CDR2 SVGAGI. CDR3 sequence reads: CAIGKGGQYF. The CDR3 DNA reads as TGTGCCATAGGCAAGGGAGGGCAGTACTTC.

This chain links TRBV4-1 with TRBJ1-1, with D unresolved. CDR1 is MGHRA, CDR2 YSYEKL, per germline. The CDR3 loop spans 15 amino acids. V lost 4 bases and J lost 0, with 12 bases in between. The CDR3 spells CASSPLEGLNTEAFF. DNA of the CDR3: TGCGCCAGCAGCCCCCTGGAGGGCTTGAACACTGAAGCTTTCTTT.

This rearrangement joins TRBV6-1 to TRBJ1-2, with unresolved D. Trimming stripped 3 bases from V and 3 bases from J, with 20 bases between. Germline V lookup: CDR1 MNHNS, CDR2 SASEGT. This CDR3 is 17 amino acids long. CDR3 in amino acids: CASSDPLLGDLDYGYTF. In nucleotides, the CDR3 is TGTGCCAGCAGTGACCCCCTCCTAGGAGATTTGGACTATGGCTACACCTTC.

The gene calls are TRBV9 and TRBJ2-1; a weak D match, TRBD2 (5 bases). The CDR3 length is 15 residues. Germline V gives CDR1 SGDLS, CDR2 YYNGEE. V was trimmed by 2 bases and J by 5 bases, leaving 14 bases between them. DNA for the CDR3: TGTGCCAGCAGCGTTGCCGGGAATAGTAACAATGAGCAGTTCTTC. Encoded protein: CASSVAGNSNNEQFF.

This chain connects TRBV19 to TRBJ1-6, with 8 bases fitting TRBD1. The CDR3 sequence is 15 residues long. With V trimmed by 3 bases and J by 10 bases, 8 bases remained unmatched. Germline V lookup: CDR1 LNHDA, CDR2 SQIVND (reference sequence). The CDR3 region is CASSIMAGGESPLHF. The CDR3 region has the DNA TGTGCCAGTAGTATCATGGCAGGGGGCGAATCACCCCTCCACTTT.

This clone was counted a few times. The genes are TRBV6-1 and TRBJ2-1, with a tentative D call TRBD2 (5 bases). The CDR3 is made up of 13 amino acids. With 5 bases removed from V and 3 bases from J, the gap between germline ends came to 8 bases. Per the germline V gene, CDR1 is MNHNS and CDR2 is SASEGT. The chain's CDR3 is CASSPTSYNEQFF. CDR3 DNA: TGTGCCAGCAGTCCAACTAGCTACAATGAGCAGTTCTTC.

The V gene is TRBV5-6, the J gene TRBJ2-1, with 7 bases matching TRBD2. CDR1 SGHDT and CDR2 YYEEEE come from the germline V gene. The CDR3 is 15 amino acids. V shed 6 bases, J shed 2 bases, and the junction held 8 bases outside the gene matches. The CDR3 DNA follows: TGTGCCAGCAATCCCGGGGGGAGGACCTACAATGAGCAGTTCTTC. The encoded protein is CASNPGGRTYNEQFF. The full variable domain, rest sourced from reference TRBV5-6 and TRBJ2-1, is DAGVTQSPTHLIKTRGQQVTLRCSPKSGHDTVSWYQQALGQGPQFIFQYYEEEERQRGNFPDRFSGHQFPNYSSELNVNALLLGDSALYLCASNPGGRTYNEQFFGPGTRLTVL.

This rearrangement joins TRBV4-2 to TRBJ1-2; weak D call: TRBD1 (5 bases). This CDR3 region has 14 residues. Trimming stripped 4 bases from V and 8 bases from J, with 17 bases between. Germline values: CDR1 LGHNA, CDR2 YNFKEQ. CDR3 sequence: CASSPTRQSRGYTF. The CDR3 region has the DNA TGTGCCAGCAGCCCGACCCGACAGTCACGGGGCTACACCTTC.

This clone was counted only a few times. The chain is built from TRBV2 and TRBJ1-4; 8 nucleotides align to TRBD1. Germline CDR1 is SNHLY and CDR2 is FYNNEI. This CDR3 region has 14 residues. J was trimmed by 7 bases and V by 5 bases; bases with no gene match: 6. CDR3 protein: CASSRTGFSEKLFF. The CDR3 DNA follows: TGTGCCAGCAGTAGGACAGGGTTTTCTGAAAAACTGTTTTTT.

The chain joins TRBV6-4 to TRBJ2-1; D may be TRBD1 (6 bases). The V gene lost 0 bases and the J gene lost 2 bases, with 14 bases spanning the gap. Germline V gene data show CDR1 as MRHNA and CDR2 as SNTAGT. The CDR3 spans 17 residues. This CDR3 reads CASSDSGSGAAYNEQFF. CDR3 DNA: TGTGCCAGCAGTGACTCGGGTTCAGGGGCGGCCTACAATGAGCAGTTCTTC.

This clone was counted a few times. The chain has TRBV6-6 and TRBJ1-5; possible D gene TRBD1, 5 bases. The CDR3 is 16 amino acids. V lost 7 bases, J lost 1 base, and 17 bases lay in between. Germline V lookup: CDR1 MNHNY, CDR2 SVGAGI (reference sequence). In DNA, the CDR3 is TGTGCCAGCAACCCACGCGGGGGTGGCAGCAATCAGCCCCAGCATTTT. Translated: CASNPRGGGSNQPQHF.